Below are 8 T cell receptor beta chains sequenced from a single sample in a study of a mutant IDH1 vaccine in newly diagnosed glioma. Stated time point: week 35, safety follow-up. Doses of 300 ug of mutant IDH1 20-mer peptide were given with topical imiquimod. Their cognate antigens are unknown. This table comes from immunoSEQ multiplex PCR, and its TCRdb copy is limited to in-frame clones, with some not included. The sample has tens of thousands of clones, roughly 80% seen once. Here the sequenced sample was PBMCs, taken from a glioma patient whose treatment included an IDH1 peptide vaccine. Receptor source: a man younger than 40 with glioma.

The chain recombines TRBV6-5 with TRBJ2-5; D is unclear. Germline V gene sequence: CDR1 MNHEY, CDR2 SVGAGI. Deletions cut 0 bases from V and 4 bases from J, with 6 bases between. This CDR3 spans 13 amino acids. The CDR3 bases are TGTGCCAGCAGTTACTCGAGGTCAGAGACCCAGTACTTC. This sequence encodes CASSYSRSETQYF.

The CDR3 DNA reads as TGTGCCAGCTCAGAGACAGGAGGTAAAAAACTGTTTTTT. This codes for CASSETGGKKLFF. The chain recombines TRBV2 with TRBJ1-4, with D tentatively TRBD1 (6 bases). V dropped 8 bases and J dropped 9 bases, with 16 bases sitting between them. CDR3 size: 13 residues. Germline CDR1 is SNHLY and CDR2 is FYNNEI.

Points on this clone: Its ends do not fully match the called genes, so a read error is possible. The chain employs TRBV7-9 and TRBJ1-2, with a weak D call TRBD1 (6 bases). Germline CDR1 and CDR2: SEHNR and FQNEAQ (reference sequence). This CDR3 spans 14 amino acids. CDR3 amino acids: CAYNIGGRNYGYTF. The CDR3 DNA reads TGTGCCTATAACATAGGGGGGCGCAACTACGGCTACACCTTC.

The chain employs TRBV29-1 and TRBJ2-5; 12 bases map to TRBD2. CDR1 and CDR2 (germline): SQVTM, ANQGSEA. Unmatched junction bases numbered 8, after V lost 4 bases and J lost 5 bases. The CDR3 is 15 amino acids. Written as DNA, the CDR3 is TGCAGCGTTGGATTTCTAGCGGGGGGGCGGGAGACCCAGTACTTC. Translated: CSVGFLAGGRETQYF.

The gene calls are TRBV5-4 and TRBJ1-2; 10 bases match TRBD1. This CDR3 spans 15 amino acids. Looked up from germline, CDR1 is SGHNT and CDR2 is YYREEE (reference sequence). J lost 2 bases, V lost 3 bases, and 4 bases had no gene match. For the CDR3, the DNA is TGTGCCAGCAGCTCCGGGACAGGGGTCAACTATGGCTACACCTTC. Encoded protein: CASSSGTGVNYGYTF.

This chain joins TRBV4-1 and TRBJ1-5; unclear D gene. The germline CDR1 and CDR2 sequences are MGHRA and YSYEKL. V was pared by 0 bases and J by 3 bases, with 12 bases between. The length of the CDR3 is 16 residues. The CDR3 DNA reads TGCGCCAGCAGCCAAGATTCGGGCAGGAACAATCAGCCCCAGCATTTT. This sequence encodes CASSQDSGRNNQPQHF.

V gene TRBV28 combines with J gene TRBJ2-5, with 10 bases aligning to TRBD2. CDR3 length: 15 residues. Germline CDR1 and CDR2: MDHEN and SYDVKM. After removal of 6 bases from V and 5 bases from J, the junction contained 9 bases not matched to a gene. CDR3 bases: TGTGCCAGCAGCCTCCTAGGGACTAGCGAGGAGACCCAGTACTTC. Its translation is CASSLLGTSEETQYF.

The rearrangement uses TRBV2 and TRBJ1-6, with a possible D match to TRBD1 (5 bases). With 6 bases removed from V and 6 bases from J, the gap between germline ends came to 12 bases. Germline V gives CDR1 SNHLY, CDR2 FYNNEI. This CDR3 contains 14 residues. The CDR3 sequence: CASSRESGNSPLHF. DNA for the CDR3: TGTGCCAGCAGCAGGGAATCGGGTAATTCACCCCTCCACTTT.